The sequence of this TCR beta chain was determined in a study of shared clonotypes between healthy human individuals. Study overall: Researchers drew samples from a couple of women and a few men aged 18 to 49.

Findings and caveats of the study: Among donors, clonotype sharing was expected to be affected by sequencing depth.

In the original workflow: Quality scores were absent from the junction-only immunoSEQ sequences, so filtering differed. Only in-frame clones appear in the TCRdb table, and some are missing; sequencing was by immunoSEQ multiplex PCR. V and J calls plus clone size are reproduced from that table; the DNA served to infer D and trimming. The repertoire includes around 690,000 clones, less than 95% of them detected once, and 30% to 40% sits in the top ten. Comments on this clone: Its cognate antigen is unknown.

The germline gives CDR1 SEHNR, CDR2 FQNEAQ (reference sequence). This CDR3 spans 13 amino acids. Sequencing was done on a sample of memory CD8+ T cells from PBMCs. Indicated subset: CD45RO+ cells pooled with CCR7-negative TemRA cells. This TCR was recovered from a man in his late teens or twenties in good health. Some clones in this sample may be carry-over from other donors' samples. The V gene is TRBV7-9, the J gene TRBJ2-5; D perhaps matches TRBD1 (7 bases). Judging by the DNA end, TRBJ2-7 fits better; the J call may be wrong. CDR3 in amino acids: CASSAGTAYEQYF. CDR3 coding DNA: TGTGCCAGCAGTGCGGGGACAGCTTACGAGCAGTACTTC.